Following are 18 T cell receptor beta chains from one sample sequenced in a study of cytomegalovirus exposure and HLA in healthy donors. The primer mix had 60 Vbeta and 13 Jbeta primers. Profiled with immunoSEQ multiplex PCR; TCRdb holds only in-frame clones, not every one. The data contain 45,000 to 65,000 clones, 60% to 80% of them singletons. The sample taken for sequencing was PBMCs. All receptors derive from a woman aged 40 to 50 in good health and CMV-seropositive.

CDR3 in DNA: TGTGCCAGCAGCCCGGACAGGGGACCTAATCAGCCCCAGCATTTT. Protein product: CASSPDRGPNQPQHF. The J gene is TRBJ1-5, the V gene TRBV7-9; 9 nucleotides match TRBD1. V trimming: 5 bases; J trimming: 4 bases; junction bases outside the gene matches: 6. Germline V gene data show CDR1 as SEHNR and CDR2 as FQNEAQ (reference sequence). This CDR3 has 15 amino acids.

The chain recombines TRBV9 with TRBJ2-3; 12 positions agree with TRBD2. Unmatched junction bases numbered 9, after V lost 4 bases and J lost 3 bases. The CDR3 loop spans 17 amino acids. Germline V gene data show CDR1 as SGDLS and CDR2 as YYNGEE. CDR3 residues: CASSIAASGGATDTQYF. CDR3 DNA sequence: TGTGCCAGCAGCATAGCAGCTAGCGGGGGGGCAACAGATACGCAGTATTTT.

The V and J genes are TRBV15 and TRBJ1-4; 8 nucleotides match TRBD1. The junction had 8 bases not matched to a gene; V was cut back by 4 bases and J by 7 bases. This CDR3 comprises 15 residues. Per the germline V gene, CDR1 is LNHNV and CDR2 is YYDKDF (reference sequence). As DNA, the CDR3 is TGTGCCACCAGCATCGGACAGGGTATGAGTGAAAAACTGTTTTTT. It yields the protein CATSIGQGMSEKLFF.

This chain uses TRBV28 with TRBJ2-2; 8 nucleotides agree with TRBD2. CDR3 length: 14 amino acids. The germline CDR1 and CDR2 sequences are MDHEN and SYDVKM. V was pared by 6 bases and J by 3 bases, with 3 bases of the junction left unmatched. CDR3 amino acids: CASRSGGDTGELFF. The CDR3 coding sequence is TGTGCCAGCAGATCGGGGGGGGACACCGGGGAGCTGTTTTTT.

The chain is built from TRBV4-1 and TRBJ2-3; 9 bases map to TRBD2. Trimming took 5 bases from V and 4 from J; bases not matched to a gene: 10. CDR1 and CDR2 from the germline V gene are MGHRA and YSYEKL. This CDR3 has 16 amino acids. This chain's CDR3 is CASSSRLAGEADTQYF. The CDR3, as DNA: TGCGCCAGCAGCTCCCGATTAGCGGGGGAGGCAGATACGCAGTATTTT.

CDR3 DNA: TGTGCCAGCAGCTTTACATACGACTATGGCTACACCTTC. It specifies CASSFTYDYGYTF. V usage is TRBV5-6 and J usage is TRBJ1-2; D ambiguous. Trimming removed 2 bases at V and 3 bases at J, with 8 bases between. Germline V CDR1 and CDR2: SGHDT, YYEEEE. This CDR3 is built from 13 residues.

The chain combines TRBV29-1 with TRBJ2-6; 10 bases align to TRBD1. Germline V CDR1 and CDR2: SQVTM, ANQGSEA. The CDR3 is made up of 12 amino acids. With 4 bases clipped from V and 13 bases from J, the junction kept 4 bases outside the gene matches. CDR3: CSVGGQGEVLTF. The CDR3 nucleotides read TGCAGCGTTGGCGGACAGGGGGAGGTCCTGACTTTC.

This sequence joins TRBV5-1 and TRBJ2-7; D not certain. From germline, CDR1 is SGHRS and CDR2 YFSETQ. This CDR3 comprises 15 residues. V dropped 4 bases and J dropped 0 bases, with 14 bases sitting between them. The CDR3 loop reads CASSHGGSYSYEQYF. The CDR3 nucleotides are TGCGCCAGCAGCCATGGCGGCAGTTACTCCTACGAGCAGTACTTC.

The CDR3 here is CASSFEVTGNTIYF. Written as DNA, the CDR3 is TGCGCCAGCAGCTTTGAGGTCACTGGAAACACCATATATTTT. The rearrangement uses TRBV5-1 and TRBJ1-3, with no clear D. V was cut by 2 bases and J by 2 bases, with 8 bases left in between. This CDR3 region has 14 residues. CDR1 SGHRS and CDR2 YFSETQ come from the germline V gene.

The table lists this clone with a count of one. Additional DNA sequences in this sample encode the identical CDR3. This sequence joins TRBV4-3 and TRBJ1-4; D perhaps matches TRBD1 (5 bases). The CDR3 totals 13 residues. V was trimmed by 0 bases and J by 7 bases, leaving 6 bases between them. The germline V gene has CDR1 LGHNA and CDR2 YSLEER. CDR3 DNA sequence: TGCGCCAGCAGCCAAGATAGGGGTGAAAAACTGTTTTTT. This codes for CASSQDRGEKLFF.

This chain joins TRBV6-5 and TRBJ2-3; possible D gene TRBD2, 7 bases. The CDR3 totals 15 residues. Trimming removed 2 bases from V and 4 bases from J, with 13 bases in between. CDR1 is MNHEY and CDR2 is SVGAGI in the germline V gene. The CDR3 DNA sequence: TGTGCCAGCAGTTACGGGTCGGGGGGCGCAGATACGCAGTATTTT. Its protein is CASSYGSGGADTQYF.

The V and J genes are TRBV27 and TRBJ2-6, with 8 bases lining up with TRBD1. CDR1 is MNHEY, CDR2 SMNVEV, per germline (reference sequence). The CDR3 loop spans 18 amino acids. V lost 2 bases to trimming and J lost 0 bases; unmatched junction nucleotides: 6. In DNA, the CDR3 is TGTGCCAGCAGTTTAGTGACAGGGGCCTTCTCTGGGGCCAACGTCCTGACTTTC. It encodes CASSLVTGAFSGANVLTF.

The rearrangement links TRBV6-5 to TRBJ2-7; 7 bases are shared with TRBD1. The CDR3 is made up of 13 amino acids. Germline assignment: CDR1 MNHEY and CDR2 SVGAGI. The J segment lost 8 bases and the V segment lost 5 bases, leaving 9 bases of the junction unmatched. The CDR3 nucleotides read TGTGCCAGCAGTCGCCCGGGACAGCCCAAGCAGTACTTC. This encodes CASSRPGQPKQYF.

This clone was observed a few times. The chain couples TRBV4-1 to TRBJ2-7, with 7 bases matching TRBD1. The CDR3 length is 17 residues. V lost 4 bases, J lost 1 base, and 13 bases stayed unmatched. In germline, CDR1 is MGHRA, CDR2 YSYEKL. CDR3 sequence (DNA): TGCGCCAGCAGCCCCAAGGAGAGACAGGGACGGTCCTACGAGCAGTACTTC. The encoded protein is CASSPKERQGRSYEQYF.

The rearrangement uses TRBV2 and TRBJ1-5, with 7 bases identical to TRBD1. V was pared by 6 bases and J by 1 base, with 6 bases of the junction left unmatched. The CDR3 extends over 15 amino acids. Germline CDR1 SNHLY, CDR2 FYNNEI. This CDR3 is CASSPEQGSNQPQHF. DNA for the CDR3: TGTGCCAGCAGCCCGGAACAGGGGAGCAATCAGCCCCAGCATTTT.

The chain is built from TRBV18 and TRBJ2-5; 7 bases match TRBD1. Per the germline V gene, CDR1 is KGHSH and CDR2 is LQKENI. The CDR3 spans 14 residues. After removal of 6 bases from V and 3 bases from J, the junction contained 7 bases not matched to a gene. CDR3 sequence (DNA): TGTGCCAGCTCCCCCCGCACAGGGGAAGAGACCCAGTACTTC. This encodes CASSPRTGEETQYF. Full variable domain (missing parts from reference TRBV18 and TRBJ2-5): NAGVMQNPRHLVRRRGQEARLRCSPMKGHSHVYWYRQLPEEGLKFMVYLQKENIIDESGMPKERFSAEFPKEGPSILRIQQVVRGDSAAYFCASSPRTGEETQYFGPGTRLLVL.

The chain carries TRBV11-2 and TRBJ2-7, with D perhaps TRBD2 (5 bases). V lost 1 base and J lost 2, with 12 bases in between. Germline-derived CDR1 and CDR2 are SGHAT and FQNNGV. This CDR3 contains 15 residues. The CDR3 is CASSLAGGLTYEQYF. DNA of the CDR3: TGTGCCAGCAGCTTAGCGGGTGGACTCACCTACGAGCAGTACTTC.

The V and J genes are TRBV7-2 and TRBJ1-1; D gene uncertain. The CDR3 loop spans 15 amino acids. Germline lookup yields CDR1 SGHTA and CDR2 FQGNSA. The ends were cut back, 3 bases at V and 1 base at J, with 12 bases in the middle. The CDR3 DNA follows: TGTGCCAGCAGCTTGGGCTCGACACCGAACACTGAAGCTTTCTTT. Its translation: CASSLGSTPNTEAFF.